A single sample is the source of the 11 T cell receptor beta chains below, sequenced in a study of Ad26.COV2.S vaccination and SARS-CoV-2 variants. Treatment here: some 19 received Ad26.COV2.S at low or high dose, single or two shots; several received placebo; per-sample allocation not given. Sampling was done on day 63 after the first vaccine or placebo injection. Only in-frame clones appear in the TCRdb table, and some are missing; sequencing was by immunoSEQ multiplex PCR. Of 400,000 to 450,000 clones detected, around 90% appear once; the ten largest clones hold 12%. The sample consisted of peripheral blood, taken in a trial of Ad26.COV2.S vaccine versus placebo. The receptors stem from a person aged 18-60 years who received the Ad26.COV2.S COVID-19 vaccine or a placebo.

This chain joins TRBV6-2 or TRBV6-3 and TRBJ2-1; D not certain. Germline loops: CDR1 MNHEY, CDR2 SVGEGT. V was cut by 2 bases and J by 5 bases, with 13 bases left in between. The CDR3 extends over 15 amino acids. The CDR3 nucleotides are TGTGCCAGCAGTTACGAGCGTAGTCCTAACAATGAGCAGTTCTTC. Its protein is CASSYERSPNNEQFF.

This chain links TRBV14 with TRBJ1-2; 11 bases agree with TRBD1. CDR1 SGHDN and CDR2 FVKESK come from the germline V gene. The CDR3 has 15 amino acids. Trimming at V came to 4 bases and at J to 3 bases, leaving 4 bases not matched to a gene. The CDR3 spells CASSPRTGGHYGYTF. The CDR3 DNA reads TGTGCCAGCAGCCCGCGGACAGGGGGCCACTATGGCTACACCTTC.

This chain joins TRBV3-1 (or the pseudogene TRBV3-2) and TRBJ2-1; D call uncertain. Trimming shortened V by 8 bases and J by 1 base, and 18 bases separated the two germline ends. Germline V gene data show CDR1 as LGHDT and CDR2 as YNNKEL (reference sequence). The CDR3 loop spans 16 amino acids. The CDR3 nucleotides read TGTGCCAGCGGCCTCGTTAAGACTGCGTCCTACAATGAGCAGTTCTTC. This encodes CASGLVKTASYNEQFF.

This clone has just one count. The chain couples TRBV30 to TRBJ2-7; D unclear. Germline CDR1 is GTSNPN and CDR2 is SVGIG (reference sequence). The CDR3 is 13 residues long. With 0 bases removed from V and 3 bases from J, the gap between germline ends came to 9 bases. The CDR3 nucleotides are TGTGCCTGGAGTGTACATGAAGACTACGAGCAGTACTTC. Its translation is CAWSVHEDYEQYF.

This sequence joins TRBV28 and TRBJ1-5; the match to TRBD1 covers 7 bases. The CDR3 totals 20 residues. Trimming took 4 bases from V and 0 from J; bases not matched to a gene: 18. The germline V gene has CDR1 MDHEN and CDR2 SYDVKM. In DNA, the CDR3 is TGTGCCAGCAGTTCATCGGGGACAGTTGGACTCAGTCTTAGCAATCAGCCCCAGCATTTT. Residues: CASSSSGTVGLSLSNQPQHF.

The CDR3 region is CASSSQKEEKTNYGYTF. The CDR3 region has the DNA TGTGCCAGCAGCTCGCAAAAAGAAGAGAAAACTAACTATGGCTACACCTTC. This rearrangement joins TRBV7-8 to TRBJ1-2; no clear D gene. The V gene's germline CDR1 is SGHVS and CDR2 FQNEAQ. Between the trimmed V and J ends, which lost 4 bases and 0 bases, there was a span of 18 bases. The CDR3 runs 17 residues. Full variable domain (remainder filled in from reference TRBV7-8 and TRBJ1-2): GAGVSQSPRYKVAKRGQDVALRCDPISGHVSLFWYQQALGQGPEFLTYFQNEAQLDKSGLPSDRFFAERPEGSVSTLKIQRTQQEDSAVYLCASSSQKEEKTNYGYTFGSGTRLTVV.

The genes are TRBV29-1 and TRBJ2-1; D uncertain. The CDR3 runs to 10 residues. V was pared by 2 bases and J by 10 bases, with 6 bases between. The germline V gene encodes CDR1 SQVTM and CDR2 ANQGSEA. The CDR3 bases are TGCAGCGTTGAAATCGGAGAGCAGTTCTTC. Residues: CSVEIGEQFF.

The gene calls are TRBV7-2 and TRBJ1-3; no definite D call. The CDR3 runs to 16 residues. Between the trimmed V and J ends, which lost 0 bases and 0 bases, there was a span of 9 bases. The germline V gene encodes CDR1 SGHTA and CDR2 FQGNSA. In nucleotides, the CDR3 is TGTGCCAGCAGCTTAGCGCTGGGGAGCTCTGGAAACACCATATATTTT. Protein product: CASSLALGSSGNTIYF.

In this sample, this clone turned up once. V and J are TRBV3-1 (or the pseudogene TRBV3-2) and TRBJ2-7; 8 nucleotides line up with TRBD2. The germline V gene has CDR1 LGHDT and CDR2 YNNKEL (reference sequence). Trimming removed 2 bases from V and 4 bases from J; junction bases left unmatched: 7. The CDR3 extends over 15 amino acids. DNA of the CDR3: TGTGCCAGCAGCCAACCGGGACTAGGAAATTACGAGCAGTACTTC. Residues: CASSQPGLGNYEQYF.

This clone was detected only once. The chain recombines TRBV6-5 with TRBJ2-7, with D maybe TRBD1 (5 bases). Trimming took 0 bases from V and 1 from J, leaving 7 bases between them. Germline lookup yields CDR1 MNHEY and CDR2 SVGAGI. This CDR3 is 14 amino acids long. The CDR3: CASSYSAGSYEQYF. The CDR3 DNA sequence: TGTGCCAGCAGTTACTCCGCAGGGTCCTACGAGCAGTACTTC.

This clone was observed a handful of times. This chain's CDR3 is CASSLAVEGPGITF. The CDR3 coding sequence is TGTGCCAGCAGCTTAGCAGTAGAAGGCCCGGGGATAACCTTC. This chain connects TRBV7-9 to TRBJ1-2; D gene unclear. V was shortened by 0 bases and J by 14 bases, with 19 bases between the two germline ends. Germline values: CDR1 SEHNR, CDR2 FQNEAQ (reference sequence). The CDR3 consists of 14 residues.